This paragraph covers one TCR beta chain sequence. Its target is not known. Separate sequencing covered autoproliferating (CFSE-dim) and non-proliferating (CFSE-high) T cells from stimulus-free culture. Replicate wells were pooled after roughly 7 days of stimulus-free culture of approximately 50 million CFSE-labeled PBMCs. PBMCs were labeled with around 0.5 uM CFSE and cultured without exogenous stimuli. Only in-frame clones appear in the TCRdb table, and some are missing; sequencing was by immunoSEQ multiplex PCR. The table records roughly 30,000 clones, about 82% of them present only once. The record originates from a study of memory B cells and T cells in multiple sclerosis. V dropped 0 bases and J dropped 2 bases, with 8 bases sitting between them. This CDR3 spans 14 amino acids. Germline CDR1 is SGHRS and CDR2 is YFSETQ.

J is TRBJ2-5 and V is TRBV5-1; D may be TRBD2 (6 bases). What was sequenced was PBMCs from blood kept in culture. The clonotype was recovered from a human donor with multiple sclerosis. CDR3 in DNA: TGCGCCAGCAGCTTGGGACGGGGGCAAGAGACCCAGTACTTC. It translates to CASSLGRGQETQYF.